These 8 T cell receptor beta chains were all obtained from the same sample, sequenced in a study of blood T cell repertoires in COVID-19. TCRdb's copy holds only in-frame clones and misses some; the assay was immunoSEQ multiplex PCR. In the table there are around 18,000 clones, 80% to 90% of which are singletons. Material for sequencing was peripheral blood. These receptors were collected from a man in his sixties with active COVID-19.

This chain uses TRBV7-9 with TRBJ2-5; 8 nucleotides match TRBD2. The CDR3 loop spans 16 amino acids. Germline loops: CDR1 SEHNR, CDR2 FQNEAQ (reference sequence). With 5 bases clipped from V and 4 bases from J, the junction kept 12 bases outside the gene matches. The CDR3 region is CASSDTGLGRGETQYF. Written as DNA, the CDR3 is TGTGCCAGCAGCGACACGGGACTAGGGAGGGGAGAGACCCAGTACTTC. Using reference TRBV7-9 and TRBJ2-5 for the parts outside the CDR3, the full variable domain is DTGVSQNPRHKITKRGQNVTFRCDPISEHNRLYWYRQTLGQGPEFLTYFQNEAQLEKSRLLSDRFSAERPKGSFSTLEIQRTEQGDSAMYLCASSDTGLGRGETQYFGPGTRLLVL.

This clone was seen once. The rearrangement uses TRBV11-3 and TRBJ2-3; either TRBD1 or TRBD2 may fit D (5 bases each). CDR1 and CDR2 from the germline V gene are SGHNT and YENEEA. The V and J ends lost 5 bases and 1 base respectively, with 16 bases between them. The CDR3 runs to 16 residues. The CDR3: CASSLGAGAGTDTQYF. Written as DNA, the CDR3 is TGTGCCAGCAGCCTAGGGGCGGGCGCTGGCACAGATACGCAGTATTTT.

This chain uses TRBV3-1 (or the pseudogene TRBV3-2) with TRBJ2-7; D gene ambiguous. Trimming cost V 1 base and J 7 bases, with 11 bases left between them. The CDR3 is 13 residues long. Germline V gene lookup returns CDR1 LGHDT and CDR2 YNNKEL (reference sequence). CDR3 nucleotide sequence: TGTGCCAGCAGCCAAGGCAAGAACAGAGAGCAGTACTTC. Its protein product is CASSQGKNREQYF.

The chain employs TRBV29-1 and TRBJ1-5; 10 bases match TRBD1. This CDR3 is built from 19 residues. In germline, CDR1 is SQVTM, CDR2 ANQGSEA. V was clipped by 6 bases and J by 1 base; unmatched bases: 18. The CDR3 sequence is CSVARTGTGDMRSNQPQHF. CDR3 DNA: TGCAGCGTCGCGAGAACCGGGACAGGGGATATGCGGAGCAATCAGCCCCAGCATTTT.

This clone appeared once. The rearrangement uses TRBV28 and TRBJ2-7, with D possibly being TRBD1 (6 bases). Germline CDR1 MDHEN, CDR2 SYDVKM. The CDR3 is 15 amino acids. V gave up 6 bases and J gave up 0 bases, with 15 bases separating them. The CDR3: CASREQGKSSYEQYF. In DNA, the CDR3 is TGTGCCAGCAGGGAACAGGGAAAGAGCTCCTACGAGCAGTACTTC.

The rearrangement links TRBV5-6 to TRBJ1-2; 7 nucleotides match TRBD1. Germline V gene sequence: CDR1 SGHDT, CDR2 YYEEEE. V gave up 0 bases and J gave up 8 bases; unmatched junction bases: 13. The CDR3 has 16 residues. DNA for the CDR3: TGTGCCAGCAGCTTGGGGCCCTCTCGACAGGGTGGAGGCTACACCTTC. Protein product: CASSLGPSRQGGGYTF.

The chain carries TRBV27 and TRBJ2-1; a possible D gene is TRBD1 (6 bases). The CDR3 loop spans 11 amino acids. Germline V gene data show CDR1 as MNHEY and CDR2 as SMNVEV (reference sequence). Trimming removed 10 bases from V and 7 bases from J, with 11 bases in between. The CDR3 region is CAIAQGNEQFF. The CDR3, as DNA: TGTGCCATCGCTCAGGGGAATGAGCAGTTCTTC.

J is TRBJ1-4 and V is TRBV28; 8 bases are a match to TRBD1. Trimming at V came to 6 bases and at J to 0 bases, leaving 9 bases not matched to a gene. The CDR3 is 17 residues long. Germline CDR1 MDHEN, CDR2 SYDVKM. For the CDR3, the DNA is TGTGCCAGCAGCTCCGACAGGGGCCTGCCAACTAATGAAAAACTGTTTTTT. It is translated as CASSSDRGLPTNEKLFF.